This note documents a single T cell receptor (beta chain) sequence. Source study methods: Reference gene primer amplification gave estimated nucleated cell counts. Only in-frame clones appear in the TCRdb table, and some are missing; sequencing was by immunoSEQ multiplex PCR. V and J calls and clone size are those listed in that table; D and trimming were worked out from the DNA. The repertoire holds roughly 250,000 clones, with approximately 90% as singletons. CDR3 length: 12 residues. After removal of 5 bases from V and 5 bases from J, the junction contained 3 bases not matched to a gene. Per the germline V gene, CDR1 is SGHNT and CDR2 is YENEEA. This specimen belongs to a study of blood T cell repertoires in COVID-19. As for the study in general: COVID-19 samples from acute and convalescent phases originated in the United States, Italy and Spain. T cells, B-cell-depleted T cells, or PBMCs provided the cDNA or gDNA that served as material.

The chain couples TRBV11-3 to TRBJ2-7, with 7 bases that match TRBD2. This receptor was obtained from a woman between 35 and 50 years old who had recovered from COVID-19. The sequenced material came from peripheral blood. The CDR3 DNA sequence: TGTGCCAGCAGCCTCGCGGGGGACGAGCAGTACTTC. Translated: CASSLAGDEQYF.